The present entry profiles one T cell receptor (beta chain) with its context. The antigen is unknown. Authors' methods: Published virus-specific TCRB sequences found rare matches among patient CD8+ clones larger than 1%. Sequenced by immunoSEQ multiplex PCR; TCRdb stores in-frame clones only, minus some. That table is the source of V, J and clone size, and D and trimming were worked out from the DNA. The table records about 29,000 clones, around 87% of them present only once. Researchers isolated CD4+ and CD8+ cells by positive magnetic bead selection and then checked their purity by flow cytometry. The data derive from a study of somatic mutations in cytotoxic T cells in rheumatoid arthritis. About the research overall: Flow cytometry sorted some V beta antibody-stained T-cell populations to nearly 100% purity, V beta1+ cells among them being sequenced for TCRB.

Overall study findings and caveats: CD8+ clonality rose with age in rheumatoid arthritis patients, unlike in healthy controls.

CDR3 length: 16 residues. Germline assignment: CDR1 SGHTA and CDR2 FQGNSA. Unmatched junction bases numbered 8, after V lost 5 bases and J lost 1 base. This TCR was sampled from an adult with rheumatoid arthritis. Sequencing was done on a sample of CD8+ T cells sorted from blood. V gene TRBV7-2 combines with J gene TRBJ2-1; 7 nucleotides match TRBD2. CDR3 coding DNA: TGTGCCAGCAGCCTTACTAGCGAGGGGTCCTACAATGAGCAGTTCTTC. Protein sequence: CASSLTSEGSYNEQFF.